This passage covers 30 T cell receptor beta chains from one sample sequenced in a study of CD8 T cells in ankylosing spondylitis. One entry per CDR3 protein, called by TCRdb with MiXCR from the 5' RACE reads. The sample lists almost 45,000 distinct CDR3 sequences; about 11% were seen once. Input material: blood, either unsorted or a sorted T cell fraction (not recorded which). The receptors originated from a male donor with ankylosing spondylitis or in good health (not recorded which).

This chain links TRBV3-1 with TRBJ1-4; 7 bases align to TRBD1. V lost 4 bases, J lost 4 bases, and 6 bases stayed unmatched. Per the germline V gene, CDR1 is LGHDT and CDR2 is YNNKEL (reference sequence). The CDR3 length is 15 residues. DNA of the CDR3: TGTGCCAGCAGCCTATTGACAGGGAATAATGAAAAACTGTTTTTT. Amino acids: CASSLLTGNNEKLFF. The whole variable domain, remainder taken from reference TRBV3-1 and TRBJ1-4, is DTAVSQTPKYLVTQMGNDKSIKCEQNLGHDTMYWYKQDSKKFLKIMFSYNNKELIINETVPNRFSPKSPDKAHLNLHINSLELGDSAVYFCASSLLTGNNEKLFFGSGTQLSVL.

Details on this clonotype: A much larger clone sits a single nucleotide away, making a read error possible. V and J are TRBV20-1 and TRBJ2-3, with 8 positions matching TRBD2. Trimming removed 6 bases from V and 2 bases from J; junction bases left unmatched: 7. The germline gives CDR1 DFQATT, CDR2 SNEGSKA (reference sequence). CDR3 length: 14 residues. The CDR3, as DNA: TGCAGTGCGAACAGCGGGGGTGACACAGATACGCAGTATTTT. Translated, it gives CSANSGGDTDTQYF.

The chain employs TRBV5-1 and TRBJ2-2; TRBD2 is a possible D gene (7 bases). Germline V gives CDR1 SGHRS, CDR2 YFSETQ. The V end lost 0 bases, the J end lost 6 bases, and 12 bases lay between the germline ends. The CDR3 spans 15 residues. CDR3 nucleotide sequence: TGCGCCAGCAGCTTGGACGGGGGGCCTCCCGGGGAGCTGTTTTTT. Protein: CASSLDGGPPGELFF. Together with reference TRBV5-1 and TRBJ2-2, the CDR3 gives the full variable domain: KAGVTQTPRYLIKTRGQQVTLSCSPISGHRSVSWYQQTPGQGLQFLFEYFSETQRNKGNFPGRFSGRQFSNSRSEMNVSTLELGDSALYLCASSLDGGPPGELFFGEGSRLTVL.

This clonotype was found many times. V usage is TRBV5-1 and J usage is TRBJ2-7; TRBD2 aligns across 7 bases. V shed 1 base, J shed 1 base, and the junction held 8 bases outside the gene matches. CDR3 length equals 16 residues. The germline CDR1 and CDR2 sequences are SGHRS and YFSETQ. The CDR3 DNA follows: TGCGCCAGCAGCTTGACCCAGCGGGATCATTCCTACGAGCAGTACTTC. Encoded protein: CASSLTQRDHSYEQYF.

This chain connects TRBV10-3 to TRBJ2-1; D perhaps matches TRBD2 (7 bases). CDR3 size: 14 residues. The germline V and J ends were trimmed by 2 bases and 9 bases, with 14 bases remaining between them. Per the germline V gene, CDR1 is ENHRY and CDR2 is SYGVKD. CDR3 bases: TGTGCCATCAGTGAGCCTCTAAGGGGGGGTGAGCAGTTCTTC. It codes for CAISEPLRGGEQFF.

In this sample, this clonotype turned up a few times. This sequence joins TRBV3-1 and TRBJ2-1, with 7 bases fitting TRBD1. The J segment lost 5 bases and the V segment lost 1 base, leaving 2 bases of the junction unmatched. CDR1 LGHDT and CDR2 YNNKEL come from the germline V gene (reference sequence). CDR3 size: 14 residues. Here the CDR3 DNA reads TGTGCCAGCAGCCAAGCGGGGACAGACAATGAGCAGTTCTTC. Protein product: CASSQAGTDNEQFF.

This clonotype was seen more than once but under ten times. The chain uses TRBV5-1 and TRBJ2-1, with D possibly TRBD2 on 6 matching bases. This CDR3 is 15 amino acids long. Deletions cut 1 base from V and 7 bases from J, with 15 bases between. Per germline, CDR1 SGHRS and CDR2 YFSETQ. DNA for the CDR3: TGCGCCAGCAGCTTGATTCAGGGCGGGGTGAATGAGCAGTTCTTC. Translation: CASSLIQGGVNEQFF.

This clonotype was recorded at least ten times. V and J are TRBV12-3 or TRBV12-4 and TRBJ2-5; 10 bases are a match to TRBD2. Trimming took 8 bases from V and 5 from J; bases not matched to a gene: 11. The CDR3 is made up of 15 amino acids. This CDR3 is CASSRRGTSDETQYF. CDR3 sequence (DNA): TGTGCCAGCTCCCGACGCGGGACTAGCGACGAGACCCAGTACTTC.

This clonotype was counted many times. The J gene is TRBJ2-2, the V gene TRBV12-3 or TRBV12-4; 8 bases are a match to TRBD1. The V gene end was trimmed by 6 bases and the J gene end by 0 bases; junction bases not matched to a gene: 3. CDR3 length: 15 amino acids. The CDR3 here is CASRSQGANTGELFF. Written as DNA, the CDR3 is TGTGCCAGCAGATCACAGGGGGCGAACACCGGGGAGCTGTTTTTT.

This clonotype turned up a few times. This chain joins TRBV24-1 and TRBJ2-1, with 7 bases aligning to TRBD2. V was pared by 4 bases and J by 0 bases, with 14 bases of the junction left unmatched. The V gene's germline CDR1 is KGHDR and CDR2 SFDVKD. This CDR3 is 19 amino acids long. In DNA, the CDR3 is TGTGCCACCAGTGACCCCGCGGTGGGACCGGGGGGCTCCTACAATGAGCAGTTCTTC. Translated, it gives CATSDPAVGPGGSYNEQFF.

Ten or more counts support this clonotype. V usage is TRBV10-3 and J usage is TRBJ2-3, with D perhaps TRBD2 (6 bases). CDR1 is ENHRY, CDR2 SYGVKD, per germline. The CDR3 consists of 15 residues. V lost 4 bases and J 0 bases, leaving 11 bases between the germline ends. This CDR3 reads CAISVRAGSTDTQYF. The CDR3, as DNA: TGTGCCATCAGTGTCCGGGCGGGGAGCACAGATACGCAGTATTTT.

This clonotype was observed many times. This rearrangement joins TRBV20-1 to TRBJ1-5; 8 nucleotides agree with TRBD1. Germline V lookup: CDR1 DFQATT, CDR2 SNEGSKA (reference sequence). J gave up 6 bases and V 3 bases, and 10 bases lay outside the gene matches. The CDR3 totals 15 residues. CDR3 region: CSASTWTGSGQPQHF. The CDR3 region has the DNA TGCAGTGCTAGTACCTGGACAGGGTCCGGTCAGCCCCAGCATTTT.

This clonotype was counted ten times or more. The chain uses TRBV3-1 and TRBJ2-1; 9 nucleotides align to TRBD1. Germline V gene data show CDR1 as LGHDT and CDR2 as YNNKEL (reference sequence). The CDR3 runs 16 residues. V trimming: 3 bases; J trimming: 2 bases; junction bases outside the gene matches: 5. CDR3 DNA sequence: TGTGCCAGCAGCCACTACAGGACAGGGGCCTACAATGAGCAGTTCTTC. This codes for CASSHYRTGAYNEQFF.

This clonotype was found many times. V gene TRBV28 combines with J gene TRBJ2-2; D not certain. CDR1 and CDR2 (germline): MDHEN, SYDVKM. The ends were cut back, 3 bases at V and 1 base at J, with 3 bases in the middle. CDR3 length equals 13 residues. In nucleotides, the CDR3 is TGTGCCAGCAGTTTGGTGAACACCGGGGAGCTGTTTTTT. It is translated as CASSLVNTGELFF. The full variable domain, its missing parts supplied by reference TRBV28 and TRBJ2-2, is DVKVTQSSRYLVKRTGEKVFLECVQDMDHENMFWYRQDPGLGLRLIYFSYDVKMKEKGDIPEGYSVSREKKERFSLILESASTNQTSMYLCASSLVNTGELFFGEGSRLTVL.

This clonotype was observed many times. V is TRBV12-3 or TRBV12-4 and J is TRBJ2-1, with 7 bases aligning to TRBD1. The CDR3 totals 15 residues. V dropped 1 base and J dropped 6; count of bases not matched to a gene: 6. Here the CDR3 reads CASSLDRGYTNEQFF. DNA of the CDR3: TGTGCCAGCAGTTTAGACAGGGGATATACCAATGAGCAGTTCTTC.

This sequence joins TRBV12-3 or TRBV12-4 and TRBJ2-4; D uncertain. This CDR3 spans 13 amino acids. The V end was cut by 2 bases, the J end by 9 bases, with 11 bases between. The CDR3 loop reads CASSLNSALIQYF. CDR3 nucleotides: TGTGCCAGCAGTTTAAATTCAGCCCTCATTCAGTACTTC.

This clonotype showed up many times. V usage is TRBV5-6 and J usage is TRBJ1-3; the D gene is possibly TRBD1 (6 bases). CDR3 length: 14 residues. In germline, CDR1 is SGHDT, CDR2 YYEEEE. V was shortened by 2 bases and J by 5 bases, with 11 bases between the two germline ends. CDR3 in DNA: TGTGCCAGCAGCTTTAGGACAGAGAGAAACACCATATATTTT. This gives the protein CASSFRTERNTIYF.

At least ten counts were recorded for this clonotype. The chain employs TRBV5-1 and TRBJ2-1, with 10 nucleotides matching TRBD2. The CDR3 extends over 16 amino acids. V trimming: 5 bases; J trimming: 0 bases; junction bases outside the gene matches: 5. Germline V lookup: CDR1 SGHRS, CDR2 YFSETQ. Here the CDR3 reads CASRETSGYSYNEQFF. The CDR3 region has the DNA TGCGCCAGCAGAGAGACTAGCGGGTACTCCTACAATGAGCAGTTCTTC.

V gene TRBV7-2 combines with J gene TRBJ1-1, with 9 nucleotides matching TRBD1. Trimming took 2 bases from V and 4 from J; bases not matched to a gene: 2. The CDR3 sequence is 14 residues long. Per the germline V gene, CDR1 is SGHTA and CDR2 is FQGNSA. In nucleotides, the CDR3 is TGTGCCAGCAGCTTACCGACAGGGGGCACTGAAGCTTTCTTT. This gives the protein CASSLPTGGTEAFF.

This clonotype was counted ten times or more. The rearrangement uses TRBV29-1 and TRBJ1-5; no definite D call. This CDR3 comprises 13 residues. Trimming stripped 3 bases from V and 0 bases from J, with 6 bases between. Germline CDR1 SQVTM, CDR2 ANQGSEA. CDR3 nucleotide sequence: TGCAGCGTTGAGGTGAATAGCAATCAGCCCCAGCATTTT. This codes for CSVEVNSNQPQHF.

This clonotype was counted at least ten times. The chain uses TRBV9 and TRBJ2-7; D is uncertain. The CDR3 has 13 residues. The germline V and J ends were trimmed by 3 bases and 2 bases, with 9 bases remaining between them. CDR1 and CDR2 from the germline V gene are SGDLS and YYNGEE. CDR3 nucleotides: TGTGCCAGCAGCGATCTGGTTACCTACGAGCAGTACTTC. Its protein product is CASSDLVTYEQYF. Variable domain in full (rest from reference TRBV9 and TRBJ2-7): DSGVTQTPKHLITATGQRVTLRCSPRSGDLSVYWYQQSLDQGLQFLIQYYNGEERAKGNILERFSAQQFPDLHSELNLSSLELGDSALYFCASSDLVTYEQYFGPGTRLTVT.

This clonotype has just a few counts. The V and J genes are TRBV7-2 and TRBJ1-1, with D unresolved. The CDR3 is made up of 13 amino acids. V lost 0 bases and J lost 6, with 8 bases in between. CDR1 and CDR2 from the germline V gene are SGHTA and FQGNSA. CDR3 region: CASSLAGAPEAFF. Written as DNA, the CDR3 is TGTGCCAGCAGCTTAGCGGGAGCGCCTGAAGCTTTCTTT.

The rearrangement joins TRBV5-6 to TRBJ2-1; 8 nucleotides line up with TRBD2. The V gene's germline CDR1 is SGHDT and CDR2 YYEEEE. V gave up 4 bases and J gave up 6 bases; unmatched junction bases: 3. The CDR3 has 13 residues. The CDR3 protein is CASSPAGGNEQFF. CDR3 bases: TGTGCCAGCAGCCCCGCGGGGGGCAATGAGCAGTTCTTC.

Many counts were recorded for this clonotype. CDR3 DNA: TGCGCCAGCAGCATGCTGACTGATTCCTACGAGCAGTACTTC. Protein sequence: CASSMLTDSYEQYF. This chain links TRBV5-1 with TRBJ2-7, with unresolved D. Germline V gene lookup returns CDR1 SGHRS and CDR2 YFSETQ. The CDR3 length is 14 residues. V lost 4 bases and J 1 base, leaving 12 bases between the germline ends.

This clonotype has just a few counts. The chain uses TRBV4-1 and TRBJ2-1, with 12 bases fitting TRBD2. The CDR3 sequence is 16 residues long. V was pared by 0 bases and J by 6 bases, with 3 bases of the junction left unmatched. Germline assignment: CDR1 MGHRA and CDR2 YSYEKL. The CDR3 is CASSQETSGGRNEQFF. Here the CDR3 DNA reads TGCGCCAGCAGCCAAGAGACTAGCGGGGGCCGCAATGAGCAGTTCTTC.

This clonotype was seen repeatedly, ten times or more. The chain has TRBV5-1 and TRBJ1-6; D is uncertain. The V and J ends lost 3 bases and 0 bases respectively, with 10 bases between them. Germline V CDR1 and CDR2: SGHRS, YFSETQ. CDR3 length: 16 amino acids. CDR3 nucleotides: TGCGCCAGCAGCTCATTAGGGAGCTCCTATAATTCACCCCTCCACTTT. Translation: CASSSLGSSYNSPLHF.

The rearrangement uses TRBV11-2 and TRBJ2-7; D not certain. With 2 bases removed from V and 5 bases from J, the gap between germline ends came to 16 bases. The germline V gene has CDR1 SGHAT and CDR2 FQNNGV. CDR3 length: 15 amino acids. CDR3 DNA: TGTGCCAGCAGCTTAAATCCCTACCTTAGGGACGAGCAGTACTTC. It encodes CASSLNPYLRDEQYF.

Many counts were recorded for this clonotype. The gene calls are TRBV5-1 and TRBJ2-7, with D hard to call. CDR3 size: 17 residues. The V end lost 1 base, the J end lost 1 base, and 18 bases lay between the germline ends. The germline V gene encodes CDR1 SGHRS and CDR2 YFSETQ. CDR3 residues: CASSLTYWQAFSYEQYF. For the CDR3, the DNA is TGCGCCAGCAGCTTGACATATTGGCAGGCCTTTTCCTACGAGCAGTACTTC.

The CDR3, as DNA: TGCGCCAGCAGCGGCACGTTCGTTTTGTCCGAAGGTGAGCAGTTCTTC. Its translation is CASSGTFVLSEGEQFF. This chain links TRBV5-1 with TRBJ2-1, with D uncertain. CDR3 length: 16 residues. The germline V gene encodes CDR1 SGHRS and CDR2 YFSETQ. V lost 4 bases to trimming and J lost 9 bases, with 23 bases between them.

This clonotype was found many times. The rearrangement uses TRBV29-1 and TRBJ2-4; D perhaps matches TRBD2 (6 bases). Germline V gene lookup returns CDR1 SQVTM and CDR2 ANQGSEA. V dropped 7 bases and J dropped 6 bases, with 16 bases sitting between them. The CDR3 consists of 13 residues. The CDR3 loop is CSGLGGRGNIQYF. The CDR3 nucleotides read TGCAGCGGCCTCGGGGGAAGGGGAAACATTCAGTACTTC.